The T cell receptor beta chain under discussion was sequenced for a study of vaccination and CD4 T cells after COVID-19. Study at large: Between diagnosis and the drawing of post-COVID samples lay a median roughly 99 days (range 35 to 161). Stimulation used overlapping spike peptides from SARS-CoV-2, HCoV-NL63, HCoV-OC43 and HCoV-229E.

Per the germline V gene, CDR1 is SNHLY and CDR2 is FYNNEI. The CDR3 has 14 residues. Losses at the gene ends were 5 bases for V and 7 bases for J; bases not matched to a gene: 6. Once obtained from cultured CD4+ T cells, the DNA was sequenced using the Oncomine TCR Beta short-read assay. The authors extracted genomic DNA from cultured CD4+ T cells. TCRdb re-called the PCR reads through MiXCR, storing one row per CDR3 protein. The table has fewer than 25,000 distinct CDR3 sequences, around 49% seen once; the top ten hold approximately 6.1%. This clonotype was counted only a few times. What it recognizes is unknown. Sample treatment: 10-day PBMC culture with coronavirus spike peptide pools or control peptides (ViraFEST assay). Peptide pool stimulation in ViraFEST expanded antigen-specific T cells, whose TCRs were then sequenced.

The sequencing input was CD4+ T cells from blood, cultured in vitro. The V and J genes are TRBV2 and TRBJ2-7; 12 nucleotides match TRBD1. The source is a human donor who had recovered from COVID-19. CDR3: CASSRDRGLGEQYF. DNA for the CDR3: TGTGCCAGCAGTCGGGACAGGGGGCTGGGGGAGCAGTACTTC.